This T cell receptor beta chain was found in a study of read filtering for tumor transcriptome and immune sequencing. Study-level information: Transcriptome libraries were built from DNase-treated RNA. The study's findings and limits: Compared with RNA-seq, IR-seq gave much higher clonotype depth and reliability.

Notes on this clonotype: Its specificity is not known.

This library used roughly 430 ng RNA and molecular barcoded adaptors spanning alpha/delta and beta/gamma chains. Via MiXCR, TCRdb re-called the reads, giving one row per CDR3 protein. The profile shows tens of thousands of distinct CDR3 sequences, roughly 19% of them singletons. Sequencing was carried out using a population of CD138-negative cells sorted from bone marrow. This TCR came from a donor at least 40 years old with multiple myeloma.

For the CDR3, the DNA is TGTGCCACCAGTTCCCGGCAAGGGCTCACTGAAGCTTTCTTT. It yields the protein CATSSRQGLTEAFF. The chain combines TRBV24-1 with TRBJ1-1; D is ambiguous. V lost 6 bases, J lost 4 bases, and 14 bases lay in between. The CDR3 is 14 residues long. CDR1 and CDR2 (germline): KGHDR, SFDVKD.